The source of this T cell receptor beta chain is a study of lymphopenia after photon versus proton radiotherapy (dated by TCRdb to about 2019). About the study as a whole: The study compared the immunological effects of photon versus proton radiation therapy in patients with gastrointestinal tumors who developed high-grade lymphopenia. The roughly 21 patients in the cohort had gastrointestinal tumors, were treated with either photon or proton therapy, and subsequently developed lymphopenia. The study aimed to characterize how the two radiation modalities differ in their impact on the immune system.

As concerns this clone: Its antigen is not yet known. The sample holds no much larger clone one base away, and base qualities are not on file.

Libraries were constructed by the immunoSEQ multiplex PCR assay. T cell repertoires were profiled by deep sequencing of rearranged TCR beta loci, alongside multiparametric flow cytometry. TCRdb took over this immuneACCESS table, retaining in-frame rearrangements with V and J assigned. Such tables are incomplete; in checked studies, under half of the missing clones stem from an unresolved V gene, and the remainder is unexplained. The sample profile shows about 26,000 clones; more than 75% of them were found once. The ten largest make up around 0.81% of the sample. What the work shows at the level of the full study, not this receptor alone: During treatment, patients who received photon therapy lost naive T cells and TCR diversity and gained effector/memory populations, whereas patients who received proton therapy remained relatively stable. The survival association was assessed only in patients who died, and better survival with proton therapy was presented by the authors as a possibility rather than a demonstrated result. After the lymphocyte count nadir, photon-treated repertoires showed oligoclonal expansion, especially of CD8+ Temra cells, which drove the drop in diversity. Across the cohort, a larger post-nadir drop in TCR diversity was inversely correlated with overall survival time among patients who died.

Sequenced material: peripheral blood, taken from a patient treated with photon-based radiotherapy. The TCR sequence derives from a woman aged 50 to 65 with cholangiocarcinoma.

The CDR3 reads as follows: CASSSAVNTEAFF. Here is the DNA: TGTGCCAGCAGCTCGGCAGTGAACACTGAAGCTTTCTTT. The rearrangement joined TRBV7-9 to TRBJ1-1, with the D segment identity uncertain. Trimming removed 4 bases from V and 0 bases from J, leaving 6 bases between the germline ends. The CDR3 measures 13 amino acids from cysteine to phenylalanine. CDR3 DNA only is kept here, 39 bases in frame from base 1. Per the germline V gene (reference sequence), SEHNR is the CDR1 and FQNEAQ is the CDR2.